Sequencing of this TCR beta chain was carried out in a study of T-cell reconstitution after alpha-beta-depleted transplantation in children. This clonotype has a count of ten or more. Unique molecular identifiers featured in how the TCRbeta library was prepared. TCRdb reprocessed the PCR reads with MiXCR, giving one entry per CDR3 protein. The table includes about 300,000 distinct CDR3 sequences, 9.5% to 13% detected once. The sequence was obtained from a boy less than two years old with acute myeloid leukemia, due to receive a stem cell transplant. Material: PBMCs, obtained before TCRalphabeta/CD19-depleted stem cell transplant.

In DNA, the CDR3 is TGTGCCAGTGGCCCCCTGGTAGAAAAAGATTACGAGCAGTACTTC. This encodes CASGPLVEKDYEQYF. The chain combines TRBV28 with TRBJ2-7; D unresolved. From germline, CDR1 is MDHEN and CDR2 SYDVKM. CDR3 length: 15 residues. V lost 9 bases to trimming and J lost 4 bases, with 22 bases between them.